Following are 10 T cell receptor beta chains from one sample sequenced in a study of blood T cells in healthy people across ages. PCR was performed a second time for about 7 to 11 cycles using a sample-barcoded 5' primer and a J-beta primer mix. TCRdb recomputed calls from the 5' RACE reads with MiXCR, one row per CDR3 protein. Of 800,000 to 950,000 distinct CDR3 sequences in the sample, almost 30% are singletons; the top ten hold about 9.4%. This sample was shared with a second study, whose subject was T cells of mothers and their children.

The sequenced material came from blood. These receptors all come from a middle-aged woman in good health.

With respect to this clonotype: One junction end does not reproduce the germline sequence, and a read error may be involved. This rearrangement joins TRBV28 to TRBJ2-7, with D unresolved. Germline V gene data show CDR1 as MDHEN and CDR2 as SYDVKM. The CDR3 extends over 14 amino acids. The CDR3 DNA sequence: TGTGCCAGCTGTTTAATACTGAGTTCCTACGAGCAGTACTTC. Protein product: CASCLILSSYEQYF.

At least ten counts were recorded for this clonotype. The genes are TRBV20-1 and TRBJ2-6; no clear D. Germline V gene data show CDR1 as DFQATT and CDR2 as SNEGSKA (reference sequence). Trimming left V 0 bases short and J 0 bases short, with 6 bases between. The CDR3 totals 15 residues. The CDR3 loop is CSARDPISGANVLTF. CDR3 in DNA: TGCAGTGCTAGAGATCCGATCTCTGGGGCCAACGTCCTGACTTTC.

This clonotype was seen ten or more times. CDR3 bases: TGTGCCAGCAGTAATCTTAAAATGATTAGGCCGGGGAACGAGCAGTACTTC. This gives the protein CASSNLKMIRPGNEQYF. The rearrangement links TRBV2 to TRBJ2-7, with D perhaps matching TRBD2 (5 bases). Germline V CDR1 and CDR2: SNHLY, FYNNEI. The V gene lost 5 bases and the J gene lost 5 bases, with 25 bases spanning the gap. The CDR3 runs to 17 residues.

The rearrangement joins TRBV27 to TRBJ2-5, with D possibly matching TRBD2 (6 bases). V was trimmed by 1 base and J by 4 bases, leaving 16 bases between them. The CDR3 extends over 16 amino acids. CDR1 is MNHEY and CDR2 is SMNVEV in the germline V gene (reference sequence). This CDR3 is CASSLLGRGLVETQYF. CDR3 in DNA: TGTGCCAGCAGTTTATTGGGGCGGGGTCTTGTAGAGACCCAGTACTTC.

The chain joins TRBV5-6 to TRBJ1-1; D gene ambiguous. The germline CDR1 and CDR2 sequences are SGHDT and YYEEEE. V lost 2 bases, J lost 1 base, and 9 bases lay in between. This CDR3 contains 14 residues. Written as DNA, the CDR3 is TGTGCCAGCAGCTTTGCGACCGCGAACACTGAAGCTTTCTTT. Translated: CASSFATANTEAFF.

In this sample, this clonotype turned up once. The chain uses TRBV28 and TRBJ1-1; no clear D gene. The CDR3 runs 17 residues. Trimming stripped 1 base from V and 1 base from J, with 16 bases between. Germline loops: CDR1 MDHEN, CDR2 SYDVKM. The CDR3 is CASSLFELTVRNTEAFF. In DNA form, the CDR3 reads TGTGCCAGCAGTTTATTTGAGCTCACTGTCAGGAACACTGAAGCTTTCTTT.

In this sample, this clonotype turned up a few times. The gene calls are TRBV3-1 and TRBJ1-1; 7 bases match TRBD1. Germline CDR1 LGHDT, CDR2 YNNKEL (reference sequence). The CDR3 has 16 residues. Germline trimming cut 4 bases from V and 5 bases from J; bases unmatched to any gene: 13. The DNA for the CDR3 is TGTGCCAGCAGCCTGGACAGGAGTATATCGGGAACTGAAGCTTTCTTT. It encodes CASSLDRSISGTEAFF.

The chain recombines TRBV27 with TRBJ1-5; possible D gene TRBD1, 6 bases. CDR1 is MNHEY and CDR2 is SMNVEV in the germline V gene (reference sequence). The V and J ends lost 4 bases and 4 bases respectively, with 17 bases between them. This CDR3 region has 16 residues. The CDR3, as DNA: TGTGCCAGCAGTTCCATCACCGGGACACCTAATCAGCCCCAGCATTTT. Residues: CASSSITGTPNQPQHF.

The sample holds many counts of this clonotype. The rearrangement uses TRBV7-8 and TRBJ2-7; 15 bases fit TRBD2. Germline CDR1 SGHVS, CDR2 FQNEAQ. V lost 5 bases and J lost 3; bases outside the gene matches: 5. CDR3 length: 16 amino acids. CDR3 DNA: TGTGCCAGCAGCCCGGGACTAGCGGGGGGAAACTACGAGCAGTACTTC. Its translation is CASSPGLAGGNYEQYF.

The rearrangement uses TRBV5-1 and TRBJ2-7; possibly TRBD1 for D (6 bases). The CDR3 consists of 13 residues. Germline values: CDR1 SGHRS, CDR2 YFSETQ. V was shortened by 5 bases and J by 6 bases, with 15 bases between the two germline ends. The CDR3 here is CASSLYRESEQYF. The CDR3 coding sequence is TGCGCCAGCAGTTTGTACAGGGAATCCGAGCAGTACTTC.